A selection of T cell receptor beta chains follows, all from one sample in a study of Graves' ophthalmopathy and Graves' hyperthyroidism. TCRdb independently ran MiXCR on the multiplex PCR reads; one entry per CDR3 protein. The sample carries about 740,000 distinct CDR3 sequences, 40% recorded once. The sequenced sample was peripheral blood. These receptors all come from an adult man with Graves' ophthalmopathy. Both conserved end residues are part of each CDR3. Each record gives: CDR3 DNA, CDR3 protein, V gene, CDR3 length, clone size, D gene, J gene. D genes are given only for firm matches. Clone size is stated in some rows and not others, as once, few, many or a class when expanded.

CDR3 DNA: TGTGCCAGCAGCCGGGAGGGGGGTGATCAGCCCCAGCATTTT
CDR3 protein: CASSREGGDQPQHF
V gene: TRBV12-3/TRBV12-4
CDR3 length: 14
clone size: many
D gene: NA
J gene: TRBJ1-5

CDR3 DNA: TGTGCCAGCAGCAGCTCCGGGACTGAGAACACCGGGGAGCTGTTTTTT
CDR3 protein: CASSSSGTENTGELFF
V gene: TRBV2
CDR3 length: 16
clone size: NA
D gene: NA
J gene: TRBJ2-2

CDR3 DNA: TGTGCCAGCAGCTTAATCATTCGTACGACTGCTAAAGAGACCCAGTACTTC
CDR3 protein: CASSLIIRTTAKETQYF
V gene: TRBV11-2
CDR3 length: 17
clone size: few
D gene: NA
J gene: TRBJ2-5

CDR3 DNA: TGTGCCAGCTCCTCTTCCGTAGGGGGGGACTACGAGCAGTACTTC
CDR3 protein: CASSSSVGGDYEQYF
V gene: TRBV7-9
CDR3 length: 15
clone size: NA
D gene: NA
J gene: TRBJ2-7

CDR3 DNA: TGTGCCAGCAGCGGGACAGGGGTCACTAACTATGGCTACACCTTC
CDR3 protein: CASSGTGVTNYGYTF
V gene: TRBV6-4
CDR3 length: 15
clone size: NA
D gene: TRBD1
J gene: TRBJ1-2

CDR3 DNA: TGTGCCAGCAGTTCCCGGGCCCACCTCAACACTGAAGCTTTCTTT
CDR3 protein: CASSSRAHLNTEAFF
V gene: TRBV27
CDR3 length: 15
clone size: NA
D gene: NA
J gene: TRBJ1-1

CDR3 DNA: TGTGCCAGCAGTTTGGACAGGGAGACTGAAGCTTTCTTT
CDR3 protein: CASSLDRETEAFF
V gene: TRBV12-3/TRBV12-4
CDR3 length: 13
clone size: NA
D gene: TRBD1
J gene: TRBJ1-1

CDR3 DNA: TGTGCCGGCCGAACGGCCCAGCGGGGGGGCCTAGCGTCCCAGTACTTC
CDR3 protein: CAGRTAQRGGLASQYF
V gene: TRBV2
CDR3 length: 16
clone size: NA
D gene: TRBD2
J gene: TRBJ2-5

CDR3 DNA: TGCAGCGTTGAGAGGGCAGAAGAGACCCAGCATTTT
CDR3 protein: CSVERAEETQHF
V gene: TRBV29-1
CDR3 length: 12
clone size: NA
D gene: NA
J gene: TRBJ1-5

CDR3 DNA: TGTGCCAGTACGTCAGAGCAACAAGAGACCCAGTACTTC
CDR3 protein: CASTSEQQETQYF
V gene: TRBV19
CDR3 length: 13
clone size: many
D gene: NA
J gene: TRBJ2-5

CDR3 DNA: TGTGCCAGCAGTAGGTGGGAGACCCAGTACTTC
CDR3 protein: CASSRWETQYF
V gene: TRBV2
CDR3 length: 11
clone size: many
D gene: NA
J gene: TRBJ2-5

CDR3 DNA: TGTGCCAGCAGCGCAGGAAGCTCCTATAATTCACCCCTCCACTTT
CDR3 protein: CASSAGSSYNSPLHF
V gene: TRBV2
CDR3 length: 15
clone size: many
D gene: NA
J gene: TRBJ1-6

CDR3 DNA: TGTGCCAGCAGCCAGTGGACAGGCTCGAATGAAAAACTGTTTTTT
CDR3 protein: CASSQWTGSNEKLFF
V gene: TRBV7-9
CDR3 length: 15
clone size: once
D gene: TRBD1
J gene: TRBJ1-4

CDR3 DNA: TGTGCCAGCAGCGAGTCGGGACTCGAAACCGGGGAGCTGTTTTTT
CDR3 protein: CASSESGLETGELFF
V gene: TRBV25-1
CDR3 length: 15
clone size: NA
D gene: NA
J gene: TRBJ2-2

CDR3 DNA: TGTGCCAGTAGTCCGCGACAGGGTATGGAAAAACTGTTTTTT
CDR3 protein: CASSPRQGMEKLFF
V gene: TRBV19
CDR3 length: 14
clone size: many
D gene: TRBD1
J gene: TRBJ1-4

CDR3 DNA: TGTGCCAGCAGTCCTAGCTACTCTGGGGCCAACGTCCTGACTTTC
CDR3 protein: CASSPSYSGANVLTF
V gene: TRBV25-1
CDR3 length: 15
clone size: NA
D gene: NA
J gene: TRBJ2-6

CDR3 DNA: TGTGCCAGTACGAGGGTAGGAAACACCATATATTTT
CDR3 protein: CASTRVGNTIYF
V gene: TRBV19
CDR3 length: 12
clone size: NA
D gene: NA
J gene: TRBJ1-3

CDR3 DNA: TGTGCCAGCAGCTTAACGGCCAGCCGGGAGCAGTTCTTC
CDR3 protein: CASSLTASREQFF
V gene: TRBV7-9
CDR3 length: 13
clone size: NA
D gene: NA
J gene: TRBJ2-1

CDR3 DNA: TGTGCCAGCAGCTTAGACCCGGGACAGGACTCCTACGAGCAGTACTTC
CDR3 protein: CASSLDPGQDSYEQYF
V gene: TRBV7-9
CDR3 length: 16
clone size: NA
D gene: TRBD1
J gene: TRBJ2-7

CDR3 DNA: TGTGCCAGCAGTTTAGCCAGGGCGAGGGGACAGACCTACGAGCAGTACTTC
CDR3 protein: CASSLARARGQTYEQYF
V gene: TRBV12-3/TRBV12-4
CDR3 length: 17
clone size: many
D gene: TRBD1
J gene: TRBJ2-7

CDR3 DNA: TGTGCCAGCAGCGAGGGGACTAGCGGCTACACCTTC
CDR3 protein: CASSEGTSGYTF
V gene: TRBV9
CDR3 length: 12
clone size: NA
D gene: NA
J gene: TRBJ1-2

CDR3 DNA: TGTGCCAGCAGTTACAGGCTAGCGGGAGATTTCGAGCAGTACTTC
CDR3 protein: CASSYRLAGDFEQYF
V gene: TRBV10-3
CDR3 length: 15
clone size: NA
D gene: TRBD2
J gene: TRBJ2-7

CDR3 DNA: TGTGCCAGTAGTTCCCGGACAGCGAGCTCTGGAAACACCATATATTTT
CDR3 protein: CASSSRTASSGNTIYF
V gene: TRBV19
CDR3 length: 16
clone size: NA
D gene: NA
J gene: TRBJ1-3

CDR3 DNA: TGTGCCAGCAGCTTTAGGACAGGGGGCCACACCGGGGAGCTGTCTTGG
CDR3 protein: CASSFRTGGHTGELSW
V gene: TRBV7-8
CDR3 length: 16
clone size: once
D gene: TRBD1
J gene: TRBJ2-2

CDR3 DNA: TGTGCCAGCAGCCGTAACAGGGGGCGAACTGAAGCTTTCTTT
CDR3 protein: CASSRNRGRTEAFF
V gene: TRBV7-9
CDR3 length: 14
clone size: NA
D gene: TRBD1
J gene: TRBJ1-1

CDR3 DNA: TGTGCCAGCAGCCAAGATTTGACGGCGCTTGGCTACACCTTC
CDR3 protein: CASSQDLTALGYTF
V gene: TRBV7-8
CDR3 length: 14
clone size: NA
D gene: NA
J gene: TRBJ1-2

CDR3 DNA: TGCAGCGTTGAAAATCAGGAGGGGAAACGGTACGAGCAGTACTTC
CDR3 protein: CSVENQEGKRYEQYF
V gene: TRBV29-1
CDR3 length: 15
clone size: many
D gene: NA
J gene: TRBJ2-7

CDR3 DNA: TGTGCCATCAGTCAAAGCGGGGGGGCGCGGGGCGAGCAGTACTTC
CDR3 protein: CAISQSGGARGEQYF
V gene: TRBV10-3
CDR3 length: 15
clone size: NA
D gene: TRBD2
J gene: TRBJ2-7

CDR3 DNA: TGTGCCCCCATCAGTAATGGCTACACCTTC
CDR3 protein: CAPISNGYTF
V gene: TRBV15
CDR3 length: 10
clone size: once
D gene: NA
J gene: TRBJ1-2

CDR3 DNA: TGCAGTGCTAGTGACGTATGGGACAGGGGCTACGAGCAGTACTTC
CDR3 protein: CSASDVWDRGYEQYF
V gene: TRBV20-1
CDR3 length: 15
clone size: NA
D gene: TRBD1
J gene: TRBJ2-7

CDR3 DNA: TGTGCCAGCAGCCCACCCGGGGCAGGGATGGAGACCCAGTACTTC
CDR3 protein: CASSPPGAGMETQYF
V gene: TRBV9
CDR3 length: 15
clone size: NA
D gene: NA
J gene: TRBJ2-5

CDR3 DNA: TGTGCCATCAGTGAGTCGAAAGGGGGCCGGAACACCATATATTTT
CDR3 protein: CAISESKGGRNTIYF
V gene: TRBV10-3
CDR3 length: 15
clone size: NA
D gene: TRBD1
J gene: TRBJ1-3

CDR3 DNA: TGTGCCAGCAGTTATCTTCCGGGACAGGGGTACGGCAATCAGCCCCAGCATTTT
CDR3 protein: CASSYLPGQGYGNQPQHF
V gene: TRBV2
CDR3 length: 18
clone size: few
D gene: TRBD1
J gene: TRBJ1-5